This T cell receptor (beta chain) was identified in a study of blood T cell repertoires in COVID-19. The wider study: T cells, B-cell-depleted T cells, or PBMCs provided the cDNA or gDNA that served as material.

Generated by immunoSEQ multiplex PCR, the TCRdb table keeps only in-frame clones and is missing some. Of roughly 350,000 clones listed, around 90% are singletons. The trim removed 4 bases at V and 3 bases at J, leaving 6 bases unmatched. Looked up from germline, CDR1 is SGHAT and CDR2 is FQNNGV. The CDR3 is 16 amino acids. The sequenced sample consisted of PBMCs or T cells enriched from blood (not recorded which). The sequence was obtained from a woman aged 25 to 45 who had recovered from COVID-19. V is TRBV11-2 and J is TRBJ2-1; TRBD1 matches at 10 bases. The CDR3 sequence: CASSSSDRGGYNEQFF. In DNA form, the CDR3 reads TGTGCCAGCAGCTCATCGGACAGGGGGGGCTACAATGAGCAGTTCTTC.